These T cell receptor beta chains were read from a single sample in a study of shared clonotypes between healthy human individuals. Sequencing used immunoSEQ multiplex PCR; TCRdb keeps in-frame clones, though not all of them. In the table there are millions of clones, 93% of which are singletons. Sample: naive CD4+ T cells from PBMCs. The receptors were sampled from a man aged 18-30 years in good health. Some clones in this sample may be carry-over from other donors' samples. CDR3s include the opening cysteine and the closing phenylalanine or tryptophan. The D gene is left open where the match is weak. Size values are once, few and many counts, or a class for expanded clones, and some rows have none.

V gene	J gene	clone size	D gene	CDR3 DNA	CDR3 protein
TRBV6-5	TRBJ2-5	NA	NA	TGTGCCAGCCATAGCCGTACACGGGCGGAGACCCAGTACTTC	CASHSRTRAETQYF
TRBV18	TRBJ2-1	NA	NA	TGTGCCAGCTCACGGCCGGGTTCTGCCTACAATGAGCAGTTCTTC	CASSRPGSAYNEQFF
TRBV11-1	TRBJ1-1	NA	NA	TGTGCCAGCAGCTTTAGGCGGATGAACACTGAAGCTTTCTTT	CASSFRRMNTEAFF
TRBV5-1	TRBJ2-7	NA	TRBD2	TGCGCCAGCAGCCTCACTAGCGGGAGTCCCTACGAGCAGTACTTC	CASSLTSGSPYEQYF
TRBV30	TRBJ2-7	NA	TRBD1	TGTGCCTGGAGCCGGAAGTGGGACAGGAGATACTACGAGCAGTACTTC	CAWSRKWDRRYYEQYF
TRBV18	TRBJ2-5	many	TRBD2	TGTGCCAGCTCATCCGGGACTAGCGGAGAAGAGACCCAGTACTTC	CASSSGTSGEETQYF
TRBV11-2	TRBJ2-7	NA	NA	TGTGCCAGCAGCTACACGCTAGGCACCCGAAACTACGAGCAGTACTTC	CASSYTLGTRNYEQYF
TRBV7-3	TRBJ1-1	NA	NA	TGTGCCAGCACCAGGTCGCCGAACACTGAAGCTTTCTTT	CASTRSPNTEAFF
TRBV6-1	TRBJ2-2	NA	TRBD2	TGTGCCAGCAGTGCTGGGGTTCAGATAGCGGGGAACACCGGGGAGCTGTTTTTT	CASSAGVQIAGNTGELFF
TRBV7-2	TRBJ1-4	NA	NA	TGTGCCAGCAGCTTAGTGGCAGGCAATGAAAAACTGTTTTTT	CASSLVAGNEKLFF
TRBV5-1	TRBJ2-7	NA	NA	TGCGCCAGCAGCTACGCGCCATCTGGGCACTACGAGCAGTACTTC	CASSYAPSGHYEQYF
TRBV6-4	TRBJ2-3	NA	NA	TGTGCCAGCAGTGATACTGGGGGCACAGATACGCAGTATTTT	CASSDTGGTDTQYF
TRBV28	TRBJ1-2	NA	NA	TGTGCCAGCAGTATCAACTATGGCTACACCTTC	CASSINYGYTF
TRBV30	TRBJ1-1	few	NA	TGTGCCTGGAGTGCAAGAAGGAACACTGAAGCTTTCTTT	CAWSARRNTEAFF
TRBV5-4	TRBJ2-5	NA	TRBD1	TGTGCCAGCAGCTCAGGGGGCCTTGGGTACCAAGAGACCCAGTACTTC	CASSSGGLGYQETQYF
TRBV30	TRBJ2-7	NA	NA	TGTGCCTGGAGTGTACCGGGCGCACTCTCCTACGAGCAGTACTTC	CAWSVPGALSYEQYF
TRBV25-1	TRBJ2-7	once	TRBD2	TGTGCCAGCAATCCCATTCGGGAGGGCCTTGGCGAGCAGTACTTC	CASNPIREGLGEQYF
TRBV5-6	TRBJ2-1	NA	TRBD2	TGTGCCAGCAGCTTACAAACTAGCGGGGTGGGTGATGAGCAGTTCTTC	CASSLQTSGVGDEQFF
TRBV5-4	TRBJ1-3	NA	NA	TGTGCCAGCAGCTTGGCCGGCGGCAGCCCTGGAAACACCATATATTTT	CASSLAGGSPGNTIYF
TRBV7-3	TRBJ2-1	NA	TRBD2	TGTGCCAGCAGCTTATTGAGCGGGAGCTCCTACAATGAGCAGTTCTTC	CASSLLSGSSYNEQFF
TRBV11-3	TRBJ2-5	NA	TRBD1	TGTGCCAGCAGCCCGGGACAGGGTGGTTCGGAGACCCAGTACTTC	CASSPGQGGSETQYF
TRBV2	TRBJ2-5	NA	TRBD2	TGTGCCAGCAGTCTTCTAGCGGGAGTTATGGAGACCCAGTACTTC	CASSLLAGVMETQYF
TRBV6-1	TRBJ1-2	NA	NA	TGTGCCAGCAGTGAAAGTAACTATGGCTACACCTTC	CASSESNYGYTF
TRBV18	TRBJ1-3	NA	NA	TGTGCCAGCTCACCTCAACCTGGAAACACCATATATTTT	CASSPQPGNTIYF
TRBV28	TRBJ2-7	NA	NA	TGTGCCAGCAGCCTACCGGGACCAAAGGAGCAGTACTTC	CASSLPGPKEQYF
TRBV5-1	TRBJ2-3	NA	NA	TGCGCCAGCAGCTCCAGGGGCCGGGCAGATACGCAGTATTTT	CASSSRGRADTQYF
TRBV15	TRBJ1-5	NA	TRBD1	TGTGCCACCAGCAGTAGGACAGGGTATGGCAATCAGCCCCAGCATTTT	CATSSRTGYGNQPQHF
TRBV5-1	TRBJ2-7	NA	NA	TGCGCCAGCAGCTTGGCTGGGCCTTCGACCTTCGAGCAGTACTTC	CASSLAGPSTFEQYF
TRBV18	TRBJ2-5	once	NA	TGTGCCAGCTCACCGGACAGCCAAGAGACCCAGTACTTC	CASSPDSQETQYF
TRBV4-3	TRBJ2-2	few	TRBD1	TGCGCCAGCAGCCGCGGACAGGGGGGATTCCCCGGGGAGCTGTTTTTT	CASSRGQGGFPGELFF
TRBV9	TRBJ2-3	NA	NA	TGTGCCAGCAGCATCTCAGATACGCAGTATTTT	CASSISDTQYF
TRBV7-9	TRBJ2-2	NA	TRBD2	TGTGCCAGCAGCTTAACTAGCGGGACGAACACCGGGGAGCTGTTTTTT	CASSLTSGTNTGELFF
TRBV5-1	TRBJ2-1	NA	NA	TGCGCCAGCAGCTTGGGTAGCCTCTACAATGAGCAGTTCTTC	CASSLGSLYNEQFF
TRBV13	TRBJ1-4	NA	TRBD1	TGTGCCAGCAGCCTCTCCGGGACAGGGCTCGAAAAACTGTTTTTT	CASSLSGTGLEKLFF
TRBV2	TRBJ1-4	NA	TRBD1	TGTGCCAGCAGTTCATCCGGGACAGGGGGTGAAAAACTGTTTTTT	CASSSSGTGGEKLFF
TRBV6-6	TRBJ1-5	NA	TRBD1	TGTGCCAGCAGCCAGGGGGTATTCAATCAGCCCCAGCATTTT	CASSQGVFNQPQHF
TRBV2	TRBJ2-2	NA	NA	TGTGCCAGCAGTTTGCACACCGGGGAGCTGTTTTTT	CASSLHTGELFF
TRBV27	TRBJ2-7	NA	NA	TGTGCCAGCAGCCGACAAAGCTTGGCCTACGAGCAGTACTTC	CASSRQSLAYEQYF
TRBV7-2	TRBJ1-4	NA	NA	TGTGCCAGCAGCTATGCGGGGGGCAGGGGAGTCGAAAAACTGTTTTTT	CASSYAGGRGVEKLFF
TRBV2	TRBJ1-5	NA	NA	TGTGCCAGCAGTGAAGCGCTTCCTTCTGATCAGCCCCAGCATTTT	CASSEALPSDQPQHF
TRBV5-1	TRBJ2-5	NA	TRBD2	TGCGCCAGCAGCTTCATAGCGGGAGGGCCAGAGACCCAGTACTTC	CASSFIAGGPETQYF
TRBV11-2	TRBJ2-2	NA	NA	TGTGCCAGCAGCTCCCTGGGGCGGCCCCGGTCAGAGATGTTTTTT	CASSSLGRPRSEMFF
TRBV7-2	TRBJ2-2	NA	NA	TGTGCCAGCAGCCTCCGGTTCGGGGACCCCACCGGGGAGCTGTTTTTT	CASSLRFGDPTGELFF
TRBV11-2	TRBJ1-3	once	NA	TGTGCCAGCAGCTTAGTTTTCATGGGCTCTGGAAACACCATATATTTT	CASSLVFMGSGNTIYF
TRBV27	TRBJ2-7	NA	TRBD2	TGTGCCAGCAGTTTATCGACTAGCGGAACCTACGAGCAGTACTTC	CASSLSTSGTYEQYF
TRBV10-3	TRBJ2-3	NA	NA	TGTGCCATCAGTGAGTCAAAAGGGACCACAGATACGCAGTATTTT	CAISESKGTTDTQYF